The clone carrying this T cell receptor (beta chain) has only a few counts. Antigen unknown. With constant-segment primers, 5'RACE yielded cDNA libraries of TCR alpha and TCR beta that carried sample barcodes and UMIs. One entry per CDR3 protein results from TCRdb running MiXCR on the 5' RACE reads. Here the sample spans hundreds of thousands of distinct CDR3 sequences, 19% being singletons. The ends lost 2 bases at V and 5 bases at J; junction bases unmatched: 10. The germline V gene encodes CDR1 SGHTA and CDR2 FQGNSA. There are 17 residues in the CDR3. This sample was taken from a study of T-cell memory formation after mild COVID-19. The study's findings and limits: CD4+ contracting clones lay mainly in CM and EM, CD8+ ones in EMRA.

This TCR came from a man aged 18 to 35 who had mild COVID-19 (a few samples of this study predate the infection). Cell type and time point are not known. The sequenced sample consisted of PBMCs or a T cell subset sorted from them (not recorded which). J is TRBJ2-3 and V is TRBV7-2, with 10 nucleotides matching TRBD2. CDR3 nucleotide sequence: TGTGCCAGCAGCTTAAGGTTTCGAGCGGGGGGGGAAGATACGCAGTATTTT. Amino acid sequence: CASSLRFRAGGEDTQYF.